A selection of T cell receptor beta chains follows, all from one sample in a study of memory CD4+ T cells and cytomegalovirus serostatus. Assay: immunoSEQ multiplex PCR; the TCRdb copy retains only in-frame clones and omits some. The sample lists about 82,000 clones, 65% to 85% occurring once. The source material was memory CD4+ T cells from blood. These receptors were obtained from an adult in good health and CMV-seronegative. CDR3s include the opening cysteine and the closing phenylalanine or tryptophan. D genes are given only for firm matches. Clone size is stated in some rows and not others, as once, few, many or a class when expanded.

d_gene	abundance	v_gene	j_gene	CDR3aa	CDR3nt
NA	NA	TRBV7-2	TRBJ2-7	CASSFESGAIYEQYF	TGTGCCAGCAGCTTTGAATCGGGGGCCATCTACGAGCAGTACTTC
NA	NA	TRBV7-6	TRBJ1-5	CASSSSPTPTLNQPQHF	TGTGCCAGCAGCTCCAGTCCCACACCGACCTTGAATCAGCCCCAGCATTTT
NA	NA	TRBV5-1	TRBJ1-4	CASSENTVMSGKLFF	TGCGCCAGCAGCGAAAACACGGTTATGAGTGGGAAACTGTTTTTT
TRBD1	once	TRBV2	TRBJ2-7	CASRRGTGVDEQYF	TGTGCCAGCAGACGGGGGACAGGGGTTGACGAGCAGTACTTC
TRBD1	few	TRBV5-4	TRBJ1-6	CASSLFGQAGAPLHF	TGTGCCAGCAGCTTGTTCGGACAGGCGGGGGCACCCCTCCACTTT
NA	NA	TRBV21-1	TRBJ2-5	CASSKADAGGGQAETQYF	TGTGCCAGCAGCAAAGCGGATGCGGGGGGGGGTCAGGCAGAGACCCAGTACTTC
NA	NA	TRBV10-1	TRBJ2-7	CASSEAAPYEQYF	TGCGCCAGCAGTGAGGCAGCCCCCTACGAGCAGTACTTC
TRBD1	NA	TRBV30	TRBJ1-4	CAWSVGRRGLNEKLFF	TGTGCCTGGAGTGTAGGAAGGAGGGGGCTTAATGAAAAACTGTTTTTT
TRBD1	medium-sized	TRBV5-1	TRBJ1-5	CASSLEGDRYQPQHF	TGCGCCAGCAGCTTGGAGGGGGACAGGTATCAGCCCCAGCATTTT
NA	NA	TRBV6-1	TRBJ1-2	CASSEGSQTYGYTF	TGTGCCAGCAGTGAAGGGTCCCAGACCTATGGCTACACCTTC
NA	NA	TRBV6-1	TRBJ2-3	CASSENGDTQYF	TGTGCCAGCAGTGAAAATGGGGATACGCAGTATTTT
TRBD1	NA	TRBV4-2	TRBJ2-2	CASSQGLLGQADTGELFF	TGTGCCAGCAGCCAAGGGCTTCTAGGACAGGCCGACACCGGGGAGCTGTTTTTT
TRBD2	NA	TRBV29-1	TRBJ2-1	CSVRLAGGGMVNEQFF	TGCAGCGTCCGACTAGCGGGGGGCGGGATGGTCAATGAGCAGTTCTTC
TRBD1	NA	TRBV5-1	TRBJ2-5	CASSSGQGQETQYF	TGCGCCAGCAGCTCGGGACAGGGTCAAGAGACCCAGTACTTC
TRBD1	NA	TRBV5-4	TRBJ2-7	CASSLDRGHEQYF	TGTGCCAGCAGCTTGGACAGGGGGCATGAGCAGTACTTC
NA	NA	TRBV4-1	TRBJ2-1	CASSQASHPHNEQFF	TGCGCCAGCAGCCAAGCTAGTCACCCTCACAATGAGCAGTTCTTC
NA	NA	TRBV5-1	TRBJ1-4	CASSLLATNEKLFF	TGCGCCAGCAGCCTCCTAGCAACTAATGAAAAACTGTTTTTT
TRBD1	NA	TRBV10-2	TRBJ1-6	CASRSGTGNSPLHF	TGCGCCAGCAGGTCCGGGACAGGGAATTCACCCCTCCACTTT
NA	NA	TRBV29-1	TRBJ1-4	CSAGLKGAELFF	TGCAGCGCGGGTTTAAAGGGAGCGGAACTGTTTTTT
NA	NA	TRBV28	TRBJ1-5	CASSRPPQHF	TGTGCCAGCAGCCGACCCCCCCAGCATTTT
NA	once	TRBV7-8	TRBJ1-4	CASSYGQLSATNEKLFF	TGTGCCAGCAGCTACGGCCAGCTCAGTGCAACTAATGAAAAACTGTTTTTT
TRBD1	NA	TRBV7-8	TRBJ1-3	CASSLGQGTGNTIYF	TGTGCCAGCAGCTTAGGACAGGGGACTGGAAACACCATATATTTT
TRBD2	NA	TRBV2	TRBJ2-1	CASSVRGGGPYNEQFF	TGTGCCAGCAGTGTTCGAGGCGGGGGGCCGTACAATGAGCAGTTCTTC
NA	NA	TRBV27	TRBJ1-1	CASRALVNTEAFF	TGTGCCAGCAGGGCCCTCGTAAACACTGAAGCTTTCTTT
NA	NA	TRBV9	TRBJ1-4	CASSVTGTLEEKLFF	TGTGCCAGCAGCGTAACCGGGACATTAGAGGAAAAACTGTTTTTT
NA	few	TRBV30	TRBJ1-1	CAWSIDTRMGTEAFF	TGTGCCTGGAGTATAGACACGAGAATGGGGACTGAAGCTTTCTTT
NA	NA	TRBV4-2	TRBJ1-5	CASSQGQGNQPQHF	TGTGCCAGCAGCCAAGGTCAGGGGAATCAGCCCCAGCATTTT
NA	NA	TRBV11-2	TRBJ2-7	CASSLDPAYEQYF	TGTGCCAGCAGCTTAGATCCTGCCTACGAGCAGTACTTC
NA	many	TRBV15	TRBJ1-1	CATSRELNTEAFF	TGTGCCACCAGCAGAGAATTGAACACTGAAGCTTTCTTT
NA	NA	TRBV7-8	TRBJ2-7	CASSATGQTYEQYF	TGTGCCAGCAGCGCCACCGGACAGACCTACGAGCAGTACTTC
NA	NA	TRBV18	TRBJ2-7	CASSPEDMLDEQYF	TGTGCCAGCTCACCCGAGGACATGCTAGACGAGCAGTACTTC
TRBD1	NA	TRBV7-2	TRBJ1-2	CASSSNRGRVPNYGYTF	TGTGCCAGCAGCTCAAACAGGGGGCGAGTTCCTAACTATGGCTACACCTTC
TRBD2	NA	TRBV10-3	TRBJ2-1	CAISESSRGGLNEQFF	TGTGCCATCAGTGAGTCAAGCCGGGGGGGCCTCAATGAGCAGTTCTTC
NA	NA	TRBV9	TRBJ2-1	CASSVVAKVQFF	TGTGCCAGCAGCGTAGTAGCGAAAGTGCAGTTCTTC
TRBD1	NA	TRBV11-3	TRBJ2-1	CASSPRTGQSGEQFF	TGTGCCAGCAGCCCCCGGACAGGGCAATCGGGTGAGCAGTTCTTC
NA	NA	TRBV7-2	TRBJ2-5	CASSLARSQETQYF	TGTGCCAGCAGCTTAGCTAGGAGCCAAGAGACCCAGTACTTC
TRBD1	NA	TRBV5-5	TRBJ2-7	CASSPTGGLYEQYF	TGTGCCAGCAGCCCGACAGGGGGCCTCTACGAGCAGTACTTC
NA	many	TRBV6-5	TRBJ1-1	CASSYWGGDTEAFF	TGTGCCAGCAGTTACTGGGGGGGGGACACTGAAGCTTTCTTT
TRBD2	NA	TRBV5-1	TRBJ2-7	CASSRTSGRRDEQYF	TGCGCCAGCAGCCGAACTAGCGGGAGAAGGGACGAGCAGTACTTC
NA	NA	TRBV4-3	TRBJ2-5	CASSQDLRETQYF	TGCGCCAGCAGCCAAGATCTGCGGGAGACCCAGTACTTC
TRBD2	NA	TRBV5-4	TRBJ2-7	CASSLGASGNHYEQYF	TGTGCCAGCAGCTTGGGGGCTAGCGGGAATCACTACGAGCAGTACTTC
NA	NA	TRBV30	TRBJ2-1	CAWSVRSNEQFF	TGTGCCTGGAGTGTACGCAGTAATGAGCAGTTCTTC
TRBD1	once	TRBV28	TRBJ1-6	CASRSPGTGNNSPLHF	TGTGCCAGCAGGTCCCCCGGGACAGGGAATAATTCACCCCTCCACTTT
TRBD1	NA	TRBV30	TRBJ1-4	CAWTRDRVVGEKLFF	TGTGCCTGGACCAGGGACAGGGTGGTTGGTGAAAAACTGTTTTTT
TRBD2	NA	TRBV18	TRBJ2-3	CASSPNLLRGATSTDTQYF	TGTGCCAGCTCACCAAACCTTTTGCGGGGGGCTACGAGCACAGATACGCAGTATTTT
NA	NA	TRBV7-2	TRBJ1-1	CASSPTQTATNTEAFF	TGTGCCAGCAGCCCGACCCAGACAGCTACGAACACTGAAGCTTTCTTT
NA	once	TRBV5-6	TRBJ2-3	CASSYERWGAKDTQYF	TGTGCCAGCAGCTATGAGCGGTGGGGGGCAAAAGATACGCAGTATTTT
TRBD1	NA	TRBV7-3	TRBJ2-7	CASSLTGGTYEQYF	TGTGCCAGCAGCTTGACAGGGGGTACCTACGAGCAGTACTTC